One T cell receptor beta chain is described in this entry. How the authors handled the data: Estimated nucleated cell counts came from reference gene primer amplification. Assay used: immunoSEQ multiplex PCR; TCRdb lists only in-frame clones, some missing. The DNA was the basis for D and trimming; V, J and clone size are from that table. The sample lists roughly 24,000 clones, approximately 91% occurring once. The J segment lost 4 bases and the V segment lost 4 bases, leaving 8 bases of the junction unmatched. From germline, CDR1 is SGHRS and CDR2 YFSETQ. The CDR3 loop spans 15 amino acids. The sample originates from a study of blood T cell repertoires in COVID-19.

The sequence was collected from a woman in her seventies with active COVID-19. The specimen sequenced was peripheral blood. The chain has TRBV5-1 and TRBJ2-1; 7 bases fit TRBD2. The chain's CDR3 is CASSASRGGYNEQFF. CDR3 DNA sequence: TGCGCCAGCAGCGCCTCTCGCGGGGGTTACAATGAGCAGTTCTTC. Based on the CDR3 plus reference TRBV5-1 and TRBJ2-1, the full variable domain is KAGVTQTPRYLIKTRGQQVTLSCSPISGHRSVSWYQQTPGQGLQFLFEYFSETQRNKGNFPGRFSGRQFSNSRSEMNVSTLELGDSALYLCASSASRGGYNEQFFGPGTRLTVL.